These T cell receptor beta chains were read from a single sample in a study of early T cells in non-severe SARS-CoV-2 infection. TCRdb fed the 5' RACE reads into MiXCR, producing one record per CDR3 protein. The sample consists of 120,000 or so distinct CDR3 sequences, roughly an eighth of them appearing once. Sequencing used whole blood, obtained at baseline. Receptor source: an adult who was a healthcare worker with PCR-confirmed SARS-CoV-2 infection or an uninfected control (not recorded which). Both conserved end residues are part of each CDR3. D genes are given only for firm matches. Clone size is given for some rows only: seen once, a few or many times, or a class if the clone is expanded.

J | length | size | D | V | DNA | CDR3
TRBJ2-2 | 14 | - | - | TRBV2 | TGTGCCAGCAGGTCTCTAGTGGACACCGGGGAGCTGTTTTTT | CASRSLVDTGELFF
TRBJ1-2 | 15 | - | - | TRBV20-1 | TGCAGTGCTAGAGTGCCTTCGTGGGAGACAGATGGCTACACCTTC | CSARVPSWETDGYTF
TRBJ2-3 | 14 | many | TRBD2 | TRBV5-1 | TGCGCCAGCATCCAGGGACTAGCGGGAGATACGCAGTATTTT | CASIQGLAGDTQYF
TRBJ2-1 | 13 | few | - | TRBV27 | TGTGCCAGCAGGGCCAGGGGTTACAATGAGCAGTTCTTC | CASRARGYNEQFF
TRBJ2-4 | 17 | few | TRBD2 | TRBV7-2 | TGTGCCAGCAGCCCGCGGGGACTAGCGGGGGGTAAAAACATTCAGTACTTC | CASSPRGLAGGKNIQYF
TRBJ2-7 | 12 | - | - | TRBV29-1 | TGCAGCGTGCGCTCCAGGGACTACGAGCAGTACTTC | CSVRSRDYEQYF
TRBJ1-4 | 15 | - | - | TRBV6-6 | TGTGCCAGCAGTTACCGGACGGGGGGAAATGAAAAACTGTTTTTT | CASSYRTGGNEKLFF
TRBJ2-1 | 15 | - | TRBD1 | TRBV5-5 | TGTGCCAGCAGCCCGGGACAGGGGGACTGGGATGAGCAGTTCTTC | CASSPGQGDWDEQFF
TRBJ1-1 | 16 | - | TRBD1 | TRBV6-6 | TGTGCCAGCAGTTTAGGGACAGGGGGCTGGAGCACTGAAGCTTTCTTT | CASSLGTGGWSTEAFF
TRBJ1-3 | 17 | many | - | TRBV5-6 | TGTGCCAGCAGTCTGCTGGGGGGGACATCTCTAGGAAACACCATATATTTT | CASSLLGGTSLGNTIYF
TRBJ2-1 | 12 | many | - | TRBV6-5 | TGTGCCAGCAGTTATCTAGAGGGTGAGCAGTTCTTC | CASSYLEGEQFF
TRBJ1-1 | 14 | many | TRBD1 | TRBV6-5 | TGTGCCAGCAGTTACGAGGGGGCCATCACTGAAGCTTTCTTT | CASSYEGAITEAFF
TRBJ1-4 | 15 | few | - | TRBV6-1 | TGTGCCAGCAGTGTGACCCGGGCCGCGGATGAAAAACTGTTTTTT | CASSVTRAADEKLFF
TRBJ2-2 | 15 | once | - | TRBV12-3/TRBV12-4 | TGTGCCAGCAGCGCTGACAGGAGGTACACCGGGGAGCTGTTTTTT | CASSADRRYTGELFF
TRBJ1-5 | 14 | - | - | TRBV24-1 | TGTGCCACCAGTGAGTCCGGGGCGGGACAGCCCCAGCATTTT | CATSESGAGQPQHF
TRBJ2-2 | 16 | - | TRBD1 | TRBV3-1 | TGTGCCAGCAGCCGGGGACAGGGCGCGAACACCGGGGAGCCGTTTTTT | CASSRGQGANTGEPFF
TRBJ2-7 | 15 | few | TRBD1 | TRBV20-1 | TGCAGTGCTTGGGTAAAAGACAGGGTGATCTACGAGCAGTACTTC | CSAWVKDRVIYEQYF
TRBJ2-7 | 16 | - | TRBD1 | TRBV27 | TGTGCCAGCAGTTCCACAAAGACAGGGAGCTCCTACGAGCAGTACTTC | CASSSTKTGSSYEQYF
TRBJ2-1 | 17 | few | - | TRBV27 | TGTGCCAGCAGTTTACGCGCCGGGGCCTGGTCGTACAATGAGCAGTTCTTC | CASSLRAGAWSYNEQFF
TRBJ2-6 | 17 | many | - | TRBV7-6 | TGTGCCAGCAGCTCCCCTTGGGGGTCCACTGGGGCCAACGTCCTGACTTTC | CASSSPWGSTGANVLTF
TRBJ2-3 | 15 | - | TRBD2 | TRBV7-6 | TGTGCCAGCAGCAAAGCGGGGGTCCCCACAGATACGCAGTATTTT | CASSKAGVPTDTQYF
TRBJ2-3 | 16 | few | TRBD2 | TRBV3-1 | TGTGCCAGCAGCCCCTTCCGGACTAGTTCTCCAGATACGCAGTATTTT | CASSPFRTSSPDTQYF
TRBJ1-3 | 13 | - | - | TRBV2 | TGTGCCAGCATGACGGGCTCTGGAAACACCATATATTTT | CASMTGSGNTIYF
TRBJ2-2 | 14 | - | TRBD2 | TRBV19 | TGTGCCAGTAAGCGGGGGGATCACACCGGGGAGCTGTTTTTT | CASKRGDHTGELFF
TRBJ2-7 | 15 | many | - | TRBV27 | TGTGCCAGCAGTTCCCGGGCTACCGTCTCCTACGAGCAGTACTTC | CASSSRATVSYEQYF
TRBJ2-5 | 13 | - | - | TRBV10-2 | TGCGCCAGGGCGCTGGGCCCACAAGAGACCCAGTACTTC | CARALGPQETQYF
TRBJ1-1 | 14 | - | - | TRBV29-1 | TGCAGCGTTGTCTCCGGGGACGGGAACACTGAAGCTTTCTTT | CSVVSGDGNTEAFF
TRBJ2-7 | 20 | many | TRBD2 | TRBV12-3/TRBV12-4 | TGTGCCAGCAGCACTGTCCCGGGACTAGCGGGAGGGCCTTGGGGGTACGAGCAGTACTTC | CASSTVPGLAGGPWGYEQYF
TRBJ2-5 | 15 | many | TRBD1 | TRBV27 | TGTGCCAGCAGTCTGGTCGGGACAGCTAAAGAGACCCAGTACTTC | CASSLVGTAKETQYF
TRBJ1-4 | 14 | few | - | TRBV16 | TGTGCCAGCAGCCCGGGACGGAGTAATGAAAAACTGTTTTTT | CASSPGRSNEKLFF
TRBJ1-5 | 15 | - | - | TRBV19 | TGTGCCAGTAGAGTGAGCGGGGACATCGGACAGCCCCAGCATTTT | CASRVSGDIGQPQHF
TRBJ2-5 | 15 | few | TRBD1 | TRBV2 | TGTGCCAGCACCTCCGGTTCGACAGGGCAAGAGACCCAGTACTTC | CASTSGSTGQETQYF
TRBJ2-7 | 15 | - | - | TRBV7-8 | TGTGCCAGCAATACCCTGTTTATGGGGATAGACGAGCAGTACTTC | CASNTLFMGIDEQYF
TRBJ1-5 | 12 | - | - | TRBV29-1 | TGCAGCGTCGGACAGAGCAATCAGCCCCAGCATTTT | CSVGQSNQPQHF
TRBJ2-7 | 15 | - | TRBD2 | TRBV12-3/TRBV12-4 | TGTGCCAGCACCAAACTCGGGACTAGCTTCTACGAGCAGTACTTC | CASTKLGTSFYEQYF
TRBJ2-1 | 15 | many | - | TRBV6-5 | TGTGCCAGCAGAGATTTTGGGAGCTCCTACAATGAGCAGTTCTTC | CASRDFGSSYNEQFF
TRBJ2-3 | 16 | - | TRBD2 | TRBV7-2 | TGTGCCAGCAGCTTAGGGCGGGGGTCCCGCACAGATACGCAGTATTTT | CASSLGRGSRTDTQYF